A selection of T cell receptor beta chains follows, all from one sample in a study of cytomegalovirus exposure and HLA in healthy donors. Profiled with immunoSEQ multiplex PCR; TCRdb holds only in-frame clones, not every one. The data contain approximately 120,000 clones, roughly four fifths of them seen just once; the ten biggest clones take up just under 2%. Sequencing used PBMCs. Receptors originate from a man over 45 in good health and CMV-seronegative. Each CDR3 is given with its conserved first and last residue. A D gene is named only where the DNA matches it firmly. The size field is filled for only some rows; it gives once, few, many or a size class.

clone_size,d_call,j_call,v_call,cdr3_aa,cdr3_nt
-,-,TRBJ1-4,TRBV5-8,CASSLRRDHTFNEKLFF,TGTGCCAGCAGTTTACGCCGGGATCATACTTTTAATGAAAAACTGTTTTTT
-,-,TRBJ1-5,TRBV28,CASRGPLEQPQHF,TGTGCCAGCAGGGGGCCCCTGGAGCAGCCCCAGCATTTT
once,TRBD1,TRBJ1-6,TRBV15,CATSTRTGGRDSPLHF,TGTGCCACCAGCACAAGGACAGGGGGCAGGGATTCACCCCTCCACTTT
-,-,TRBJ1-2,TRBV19,CASSNIIRHDGYTF,TGTGCCAGTAGTAACATTATCCGACACGATGGCTACACCTTC
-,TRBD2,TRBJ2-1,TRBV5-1,CASSGLGAGVNNEQFF,TGCGCCAGCAGCGGTCTTGGAGCGGGGGTAAACAATGAGCAGTTCTTC
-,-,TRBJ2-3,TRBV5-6,CASSPAFTELESQYF,TGTGCCAGCAGCCCCGCTTTCACCGAGCTCGAGTCGCAGTATTTT
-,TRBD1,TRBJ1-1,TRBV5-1,CASSHSWPYRGLSNTEAFF,TGCGCCAGCAGCCACTCCTGGCCTTACAGGGGTTTATCGAACACTGAAGCTTTCTTT
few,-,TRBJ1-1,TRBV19,CASSIVHEENTEAFF,TGTGCCAGTAGTATAGTACATGAGGAGAACACTGAAGCTTTCTTT
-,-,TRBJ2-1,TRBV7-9,CASSLTAVYNEQFF,TGTGCCAGCAGCTTAACAGCCGTATACAATGAGCAGTTCTTC
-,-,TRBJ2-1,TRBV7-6,CASSRDRELAGSLNEQFF,TGTGCCAGCAGCCGGGACAGGGAACTAGCGGGGAGCCTCAATGAGCAGTTCTTC
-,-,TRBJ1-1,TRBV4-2,CASSQGQARAEAFF,TGTGCCAGCAGCCAAGGGCAGGCGAGGGCTGAAGCTTTCTTT
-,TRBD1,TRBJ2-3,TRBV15,CATSDAGGPTTDTQYF,TGTGCCACCAGCGATGCAGGGGGACCGACCACAGATACGCAGTATTTT
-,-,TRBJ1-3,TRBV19,CASTDRPIQSGNTIYF,TGTGCCAGTACCGACAGACCAATTCAGTCTGGAAACACCATATATTTT
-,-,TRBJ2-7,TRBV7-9,CSSSSDTYEQYF,TGTTCCAGCAGTTCAGACACGTACGAGCAGTACTTC
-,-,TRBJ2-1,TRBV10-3,CAIRPENGVIGEQFF,TGTGCCATCAGGCCAGAAAACGGGGTGATTGGTGAGCAGTTCTTC
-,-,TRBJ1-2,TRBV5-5,CASSLGQLYGYTF,TGTGCCAGCAGCCTGGGACAACTCTATGGCTACACCTTC
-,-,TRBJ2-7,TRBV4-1,CASSHFTGNSRSYEQYF,TGCGCCAGCAGCCACTTCACGGGGAACAGTCGCTCCTACGAGCAGTACTTC
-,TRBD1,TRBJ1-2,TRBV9,CASSVGQGARGYTF,TGTGCCAGCAGCGTAGGTCAGGGGGCGCGTGGCTACACCTTC
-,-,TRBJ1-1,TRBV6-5,CASGQHRDGTEAFF,TGTGCCAGCGGTCAGCACAGGGACGGGACTGAAGCTTTCTTT
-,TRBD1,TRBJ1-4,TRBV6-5,CASSPQGVTNEKLFF,TGTGCCAGCAGTCCACAGGGGGTGACTAATGAAAAACTGTTTTTT
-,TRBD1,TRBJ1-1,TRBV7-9,CSSSQDRLNTEAFF,TGTTCCAGCAGCCAGGACAGGCTGAACACTGAAGCTTTCTTT
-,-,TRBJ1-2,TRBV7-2,CASSLAPVNYGYTF,TGTGCCAGCAGCTTAGCGCCAGTGAACTATGGCTACACCTTC
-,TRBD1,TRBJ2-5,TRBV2,CASSEEPPGQGRLETQYF,TGTGCCAGCAGTGAAGAGCCCCCGGGACAGGGGAGGTTGGAGACCCAGTACTTC
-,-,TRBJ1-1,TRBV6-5,CASSSLSTGEVTEAFF,TGTGCCAGCAGTTCCCTGTCGACAGGCGAAGTTACTGAAGCTTTCTTT
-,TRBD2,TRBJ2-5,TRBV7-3,CASSLGGTLGETQYF,TGTGCCAGCAGCCTCGGGGGGACCCTCGGGGAGACCCAGTACTTC
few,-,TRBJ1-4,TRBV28,CASSLWGAKLFF,TGTGCCAGCAGTTTATGGGGGGCGAAACTGTTTTTT
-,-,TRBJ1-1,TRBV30,CAWRWRNTEAFF,TGTGCCTGGCGTTGGAGGAACACTGAAGCTTTCTTT
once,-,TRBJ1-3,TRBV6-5,CASSYAFSGNTIYF,TGTGCCAGCAGTTACGCGTTCTCTGGAAACACCATATATTTT
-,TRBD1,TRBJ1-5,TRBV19,CASSITETGYSQPQHF,TGTGCCAGTAGTATAACCGAGACAGGGTATTCCCAGCCCCAGCATTTT
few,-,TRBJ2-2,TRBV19,CASSMVRGNTGELFF,TGTGCCAGTAGTATGGTCAGGGGGAACACCGGGGAGCTGTTTTTT
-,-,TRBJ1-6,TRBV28,CASSTGRVIDSPLHF,TGTGCCAGCAGTACAGGGAGGGTTATCGATTCACCCCTCCACTTT
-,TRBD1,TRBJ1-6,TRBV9,CASSVTGTGGENSPLHF,TGTGCCAGCAGCGTTACCGGGACAGGGGGGGAAAATTCACCCCTCCACTTT
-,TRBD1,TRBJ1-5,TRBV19,CASSTGQGSEGPQHF,TGTGCCAGTAGTACCGGACAGGGTAGTGAAGGGCCCCAGCATTTT
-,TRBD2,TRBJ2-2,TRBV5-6,CASSLRGLAGGLSGELFF,TGTGCCAGCAGCTTGAGGGGACTAGCGGGGGGGCTATCCGGGGAGCTGTTTTTT
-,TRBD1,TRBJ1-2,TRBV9,CASSMGQDRGYTF,TGTGCCAGCAGCATGGGACAGGATAGGGGCTACACCTTC
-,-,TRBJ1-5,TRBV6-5,CASSYARGRDQPQHF,TGTGCCAGCAGTTACGCGCGGGGAAGGGATCAGCCCCAGCATTTT
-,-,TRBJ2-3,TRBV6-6,CASSYVGIQRADTQYF,TGTGCCAGCAGTTACGTAGGCATCCAGCGGGCAGATACGCAGTATTTT
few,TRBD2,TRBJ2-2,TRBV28,CASSIAGENTGELFF,TGTGCCAGCAGTATAGCGGGGGAGAACACCGGGGAGCTGTTTTTT
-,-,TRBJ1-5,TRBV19,CASSIGWQGNQPQHF,TGTGCCAGTAGTATCGGTTGGCAGGGCAATCAGCCCCAGCATTTT
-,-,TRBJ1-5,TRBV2,CASSRDTNQPQHF,TGTGCCAGCAGCAGGGATACCAATCAGCCCCAGCATTTT
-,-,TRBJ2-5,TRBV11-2,CASSLSLGGGLRETQYF,TGTGCCAGCAGCTTGTCCTTAGGGGGGGGACTTCGGGAGACCCAGTACTTC